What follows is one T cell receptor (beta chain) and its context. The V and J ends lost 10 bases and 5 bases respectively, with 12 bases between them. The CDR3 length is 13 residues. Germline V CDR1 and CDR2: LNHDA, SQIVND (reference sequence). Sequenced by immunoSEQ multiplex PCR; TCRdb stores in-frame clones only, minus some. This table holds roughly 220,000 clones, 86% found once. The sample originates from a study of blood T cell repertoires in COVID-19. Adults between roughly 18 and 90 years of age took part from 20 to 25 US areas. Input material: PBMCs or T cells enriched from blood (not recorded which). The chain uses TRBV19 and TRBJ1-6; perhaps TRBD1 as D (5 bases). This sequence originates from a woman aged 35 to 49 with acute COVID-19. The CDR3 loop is CATLGQNNSPLHF. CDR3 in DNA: TGTGCCACCCTAGGACAAAATAATTCACCCCTCCACTTT.